Each of the 23 T cell receptor beta chains below was sequenced from the same sample in a study of blood T cells in healthy people across ages. A sample-barcoded 5' primer and a J-beta primer mix were used in a second PCR of about 7 to 12 cycles. TCRdb reprocessed the 5' RACE reads via MiXCR and lists one record per CDR3 protein. The sample carries around 2 million distinct CDR3 sequences, around 42% recorded once. The specimen sequenced was blood. The receptor source for this set is a human donor in good health.

This rearrangement joins TRBV10-3 to TRBJ2-1; tentative D call: TRBD1 (5 bases). The CDR3 sequence is 14 residues long. The V end lost 3 bases, the J end lost 3 bases, and 9 bases lay between the germline ends. Germline CDR1 and CDR2: ENHRY and SYGVKD. CDR3 coding DNA: TGTGCCATCAGTGAAACAGGTATCTACAATGAGCAGTTCTTC. Protein product: CAISETGIYNEQFF.

The V call is TRBV28, the J call TRBJ1-2; D is perhaps TRBD1 (6 bases). The germline CDR1 and CDR2 sequences are MDHEN and SYDVKM. The CDR3 runs to 16 residues. V lost 1 base, J lost 8 bases, and 20 bases lay in between. This CDR3 is CASSLLLGTGREGYTF. CDR3 DNA sequence: TGTGCCAGCAGTTTATTATTGGGTACAGGGAGGGAAGGCTACACCTTC.

This clonotype came up many times. This sequence joins TRBV29-1 and TRBJ2-7, with TRBD2 matching over 7 bases. The CDR3 sequence is 15 residues long. Germline trimming cut 0 bases from V and 4 bases from J; bases unmatched to any gene: 9. Germline loops: CDR1 SQVTM, CDR2 ANQGSEA. The CDR3 nucleotides read TGCAGCGTTGAAGATCAGGGCAGGGAGGGATACGAGCAGTACTTC. Translated: CSVEDQGREGYEQYF.

The chain recombines TRBV29-1 with TRBJ1-2; possibly TRBD1 for D (5 bases). Germline loops: CDR1 SQVTM, CDR2 ANQGSEA. The V and J ends lost 6 bases and 6 bases respectively, with 17 bases between them. The CDR3 is 13 residues long. The CDR3 DNA reads as TGCAGCGTCGTTTCCGGGACTCCCGATGGCTACACCTTC. Amino acid sequence: CSVVSGTPDGYTF.

In its sample, this clonotype was seen a few times. This chain joins TRBV29-1 and TRBJ2-3, with D possibly being TRBD2 (5 bases). CDR3 length: 15 amino acids. V was shortened by 0 bases and J by 0 bases, with 10 bases between the two germline ends. CDR1 SQVTM and CDR2 ANQGSEA come from the germline V gene. Written as DNA, the CDR3 is TGCAGCGTTGAAGATGGCCTAGCTAGCACAGATACGCAGTATTTT. This encodes CSVEDGLASTDTQYF.

The chain recombines TRBV6-2 or TRBV6-3 with TRBJ2-4, with 7 positions matching TRBD1. Unmatched junction bases numbered 3, after V lost 5 bases and J lost 11 bases. The CDR3 is 11 residues long. CDR1 is MNHEY, CDR2 SVGEGT, per germline. CDR3 bases: TGTGCCAGCAGTAAGGGACAGTTTCAGTACTTC. This gives the protein CASSKGQFQYF.

The chain recombines TRBV7-2 with TRBJ1-3; no clear D gene. Per the germline V gene, CDR1 is SGHTA and CDR2 is FQGNSA. The CDR3 extends over 17 amino acids. V was pared by 5 bases and J by 0 bases, with 17 bases between. The DNA for the CDR3 is TGTGCCAGCAGCCCAACGACCTGGCTCGTCTCTGGAAACACCATATATTTT. Its protein is CASSPTTWLVSGNTIYF.

This clonotype has only a few counts. The rearrangement uses TRBV7-9 and TRBJ2-7; D may be TRBD2 (6 bases). Trimming took off 5 bases at V and 5 bases at J, with 16 bases between the two ends. The V gene's germline CDR1 is SEHNR and CDR2 FQNEAQ (reference sequence). CDR3 length: 14 residues. In DNA form, the CDR3 reads TGTGCCAGCAGCGGCTCCGGGCCGGGGGACGAGCAGTACTTC. Amino acid sequence: CASSGSGPGDEQYF.

The table lists this clonotype with a few counts. The V gene is TRBV6-1, the J gene TRBJ1-6; D is unresolved. Trimming shortened V by 4 bases and J by 14 bases, and 9 bases separated the two germline ends. This CDR3 region has 11 residues. In germline, CDR1 is MNHNS, CDR2 SASEGT. The CDR3 DNA reads TGTGCCAGCAGTGTTACGGCGGCCCTCCACTTT. Translation: CASSVTAALHF.

Turning to this clonotype: This could be a read error, since a much larger clone is one nucleotide away. CDR3 DNA sequence: TGTGCCTTCAGGGCGACAGGGGGGGAGCAGTACTTC. It is translated as CAFRATGGEQYF. This chain links TRBV10-3 with TRBJ2-7; 9 positions match TRBD1. The V gene's germline CDR1 is ENHRY and CDR2 SYGVKD. The CDR3 covers 12 residues.

The sample holds one count of this clonotype. The rearrangement uses TRBV5-1 and TRBJ2-1; possibly TRBD1 or TRBD2 for D (6 bases each). The germline CDR1 and CDR2 sequences are SGHRS and YFSETQ. CDR3 length equals 14 residues. V lost 4 bases and J 8 bases, leaving 16 bases between the germline ends. CDR3 protein: CASSVQRGAYEQFF. As DNA, the CDR3 is TGCGCCAGCAGCGTACAAAGGGGGGCCTATGAGCAGTTCTTC.

The gene calls are TRBV15 and TRBJ2-7; D is tentatively TRBD1 or TRBD2 (7 bases each). Trimming took 3 bases from V and 6 from J, leaving 18 bases between them. Per germline, CDR1 LNHNV and CDR2 YYDKDF (reference sequence). The CDR3 is made up of 15 amino acids. DNA of the CDR3: TGTGCCACCAGCAGGGTACAGGGGAGGGTTCCCGAGCAGTACTTC. Translated: CATSRVQGRVPEQYF.

The CDR3 DNA follows: TGTGCCAGCAGCCCGGGCCCTTTAGCAACTAATGAAAAACTGTTTTTT. The encoded protein is CASSPGPLATNEKLFF. The J gene is TRBJ1-4, the V gene TRBV6-5; D gene uncertain. Trimming removed 6 bases at V and 0 bases at J, with 14 bases between. There are 16 residues in the CDR3. Germline values: CDR1 MNHEY, CDR2 SVGAGI.

The chain couples TRBV6-5 to TRBJ1-6; D is unclear. The CDR3 loop spans 13 amino acids. The V end was cut by 8 bases, the J end by 18 bases, with 23 bases between. Germline CDR1 and CDR2: MNHEY and SVGAGI. This chain's CDR3 is CASVQTTGAPPHF. CDR3 DNA: TGTGCCAGCGTACAAACAACGGGTGCACCTCCCCACTTT.

This clonotype occurred a few times. The V gene is TRBV20-1, the J gene TRBJ1-5; 9 bases align to TRBD1. From germline, CDR1 is DFQATT and CDR2 SNEGSKA (reference sequence). With V trimmed by 6 bases and J by 7 bases, 7 bases remained unmatched. This CDR3 spans 13 amino acids. CDR3 in amino acids: CSATGTGYQPQHF. Written as DNA, the CDR3 is TGCAGTGCAACCGGGACAGGGTACCAGCCCCAGCATTTT.

On this clonotype itself: Germline is not matched at one junction end, which may reflect a read error. J is TRBJ2-5 and V is TRBV5-1; 8 positions match TRBD1. From germline, CDR1 is SGHRS and CDR2 YFSETQ. The CDR3 is 16 amino acids. The CDR3 DNA follows: TGCACCAGCAGCTCCCTCGGGACAGGAGATCAAGAGACCCAGTACTTC. Translating gives CTSSSLGTGDQETQYF.

The chain is built from TRBV7-3 and TRBJ2-3, with a possible D match to TRBD1 (6 bases). Germline V CDR1 and CDR2: SGHTA, FQGTGA. This CDR3 region has 15 residues. V shed 6 bases and J shed 0 bases, with 13 bases lying between them. In DNA form, the CDR3 reads TGTGCCAGCAGGTTAGGGGGATCTAGCACAGATACGCAGTATTTT. This encodes CASRLGGSSTDTQYF.

V gene TRBV11-2 combines with J gene TRBJ2-1; a weak D match, TRBD2 (5 bases). Germline V gene lookup returns CDR1 SGHAT and CDR2 FQNNGV. The V and J ends lost 4 bases and 4 bases respectively, with 23 bases between them. There are 18 residues in the CDR3. The CDR3 here is CASSSELDGLAQYNEQFF. The CDR3 nucleotides are TGTGCCAGCAGCTCCGAGCTGGACGGGCTAGCCCAATACAATGAGCAGTTCTTC.

There are a few counts of this clonotype. V usage is TRBV4-1 and J usage is TRBJ1-5; a weak D match, TRBD1 (5 bases). Trimming took off 0 bases at V and 4 bases at J, with 10 bases between the two ends. Germline V lookup: CDR1 MGHRA, CDR2 YSYEKL. This CDR3 is built from 15 residues. The CDR3 nucleotides read TGCGCCAGCAGCCAAGAAGTGGGACGGAATCAGCCCCAGCATTTT. Translating it yields CASSQEVGRNQPQHF.

This chain connects TRBV7-3 to TRBJ2-5, with 7 bases lining up with TRBD2. CDR1 is SGHTA, CDR2 FQGTGA, per germline. J lost 0 bases, V lost 5 bases, and 3 bases had no gene match. The CDR3 totals 14 residues. CDR3 loop: CASSLGTNQETQYF. CDR3 in DNA: TGTGCCAGCAGCCTGGGGACTAACCAAGAGACCCAGTACTTC.

J is TRBJ2-5 and V is TRBV20-1; D uncertain. V gave up 6 bases and J gave up 4 bases, with 15 bases separating them. Germline loops: CDR1 DFQATT, CDR2 SNEGSKA (reference sequence). CDR3 length: 13 amino acids. The CDR3 nucleotides read TGCAGTGCGCTCCGGGTAGCAGGAGAGACCCAGTACTTC. Its translation is CSALRVAGETQYF.

The chain carries TRBV5-5 and TRBJ2-5; either TRBD1 or TRBD2 may fit D (5 bases each). The CDR3 extends over 15 amino acids. Germline CDR1 is SGHKS and CDR2 is YYEKEE (reference sequence). V lost 0 bases to trimming and J lost 11 bases, with 20 bases between them. The CDR3 nucleotides are TGTGCCAGCAGCTTGGATGGCAGGGAGAACATGGAGCAGTACTTC. Amino acid sequence: CASSLDGRENMEQYF.

The rearrangement joins TRBV7-2 to TRBJ2-3, with TRBD1 as a possible D gene (7 bases). CDR1 is SGHTA, CDR2 FQGNSA, per germline. The CDR3 length is 15 residues. The V gene lost 3 bases and the J gene lost 3 bases, with 13 bases spanning the gap. CDR3 nucleotides: TGTGCCAGCAGCTTCAGGCAGGGGGGTACAGATACGCAGTATTTT. Amino acid sequence: CASSFRQGGTDTQYF. Full variable domain (rest looked up from reference TRBV7-2 and TRBJ2-3): GAGVSQSPSNKVTEKGKDVELRCDPISGHTALYWYRQSLGQGLEFLIYFQGNSAPDKSGLPSDRFSAERTGGSVSTLTIQRTQQEDSAVYLCASSFRQGGTDTQYFGPGTRLTVL.